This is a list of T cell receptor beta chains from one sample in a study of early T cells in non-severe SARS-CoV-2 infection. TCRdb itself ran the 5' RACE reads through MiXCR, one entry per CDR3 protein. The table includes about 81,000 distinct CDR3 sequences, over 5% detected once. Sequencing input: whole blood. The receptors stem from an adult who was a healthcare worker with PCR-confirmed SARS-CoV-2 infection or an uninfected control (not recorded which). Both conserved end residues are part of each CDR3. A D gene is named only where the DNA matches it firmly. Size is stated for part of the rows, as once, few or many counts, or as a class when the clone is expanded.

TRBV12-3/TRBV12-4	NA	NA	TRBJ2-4	TGTGCCAGCAGCCCCCAGCTAGCCAAAAACATTCAGTACTTC	CASSPQLAKNIQYF
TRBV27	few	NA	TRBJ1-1	TGTGCCAGCAGTTTGAGCATCCGCACTGAAGCTTTCTTT	CASSLSIRTEAFF
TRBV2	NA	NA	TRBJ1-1	TGTGCCAGCACCGAGGAAGAGTACACTGAAGCTTTCTTT	CASTEEEYTEAFF
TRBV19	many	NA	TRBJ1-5	TGTGCCAGTAGTATAAAACCTTCAGGCTATAGCAATCAGCCCCAGCATTTT	CASSIKPSGYSNQPQHF
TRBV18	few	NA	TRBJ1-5	TGTGCCAGCTCACCCATACGGGCAAACAATCAGCCCCAGCATTTT	CASSPIRANNQPQHF
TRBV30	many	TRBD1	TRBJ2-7	TGTGCCTGGACCACAGGGGGCAGCTTACCCTACGAGCAGTACTTC	CAWTTGGSLPYEQYF
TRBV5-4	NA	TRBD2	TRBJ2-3	TGTGCCAGCAGTGGCTCTTTTAGCGGGAGAACAGATACGCAGTATTTT	CASSGSFSGRTDTQYF
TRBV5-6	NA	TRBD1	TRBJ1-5	TGTGCCAGCAGCTTAACAGGGGGCGCCGGCTTAAGCAATCAGCCCCAGCATTTT	CASSLTGGAGLSNQPQHF
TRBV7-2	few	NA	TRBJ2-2	TGTGCCAGCAGCTTATTACTGTTAAACACCGGGGAGCTGTTTTTT	CASSLLLLNTGELFF
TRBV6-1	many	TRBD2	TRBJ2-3	TGTGCCAGCACCGTTATAGCGGGAGTCACAGATACGCAGTATTTT	CASTVIAGVTDTQYF
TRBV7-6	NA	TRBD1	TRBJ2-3	TGTGCCAGCAGCCTATTGCCCGGGACAGGGGGTCCAGATACGCAGTATTTT	CASSLLPGTGGPDTQYF
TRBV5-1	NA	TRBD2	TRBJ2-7	TGCGCCAGCAGCTTTCGCACACCCGGGACTAACTACGAGCAGTACTTC	CASSFRTPGTNYEQYF
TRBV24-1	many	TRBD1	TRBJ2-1	TGTGCCACCACAAAATCAGGGGGCTCCTACAATGAGCAGTTCTTC	CATTKSGGSYNEQFF
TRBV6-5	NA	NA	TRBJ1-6	TGTGCCAGCAGTGCCCTCTGGTTCAATTCACCCCCCCACTTT	CASSALWFNSPPHF
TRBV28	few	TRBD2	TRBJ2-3	TGTGCCAGCAGTTTCCCGGCGGGGGGGGGAGCAGATACGCAGTATTTT	CASSFPAGGGADTQYF
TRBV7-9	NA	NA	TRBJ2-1	TGTGCCAGCAGCTTAGCCGCTAGCAATGAGCAGTTCTTC	CASSLAASNEQFF
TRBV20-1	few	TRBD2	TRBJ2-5	TGCAGTGCTAGGGAACAGCGGGGGATCTGGGAGACCCAGTACTTC	CSAREQRGIWETQYF